The sequence of this TCR beta chain was determined in a study of shared clonotypes between healthy human individuals. Study details: The study used three CD4 naive, three CD4 memory, two CD8 naive and one CD8 memory plate per donor.

Original methodology: There were no quality scores in the junction-only immunoSEQ sequences, so filtering differed. This table comes from immunoSEQ multiplex PCR, and its TCRdb copy is limited to in-frame clones, with some not included. That table furnishes V, J and clone size, whereas the DNA furnished D and trimming. The top ten hold approximately 0.4% of the sample, which has fewer than 1.8 million clones, 98% seen once. As to this clone: The antigen remains unidentified.

Findings and caveats of the study: Non-shared clonotypes had lower generation probabilities than clonotypes shared by all four sorted-subset donors.

CDR3 size: 14 residues. Losses at the gene ends were 3 bases for V and 4 bases for J; bases not matched to a gene: 3. Germline V lookup: CDR1 MNHNS, CDR2 SASEGT. The chain couples TRBV6-1 to TRBJ1-5; TRBD1 agrees at 7 bases. The sample comprised naive CD4+ T cells sorted from blood. Specified subset: CD45RA+ positively selected. The source of this sequence is a man aged 25-45 years in good health. CDR3 coding DNA: TGTGCCAGCAGTGAGACAGGGAAAAATCAGCCCCAGCATTTT. It translates to CASSETGKNQPQHF.